Listed below are T cell receptor beta chains from one sample, sequenced in a study of CD8+ T cells in alopecia areata. TCRdb's copy holds only in-frame clones and misses some; the assay was immunoSEQ multiplex PCR. Of approximately 150,000 clones in the sample, less than 70% were seen once. The specimen comprised CD4+ T cells sorted from blood, sampled at week 24, from a patient treated with tofacitinib. The source is a human donor with alopecia areata. CDR3s include the opening cysteine and the closing phenylalanine or tryptophan. A D gene is named only where the DNA matches it firmly. Clone size is stated in some rows and not others, as once, few, many or a class when expanded.

d_gene	abundance	v_gene	j_gene	CDR3aa	CDR3nt
-	-	TRBV29-1	TRBJ1-2	CSVDYYGYTF	TGCAGCGTTGATTACTATGGCTACACCTTC
TRBD1	-	TRBV30	TRBJ2-7	CAWTHSGTGYYEQYF	TGTGCCTGGACCCATTCCGGGACAGGGTACTACGAGCAGTACTTC
TRBD2	few	TRBV5-6	TRBJ2-1	CASSLEAGGHEEQFF	TGTGCCAGCAGCTTAGAGGCGGGGGGGCATGAGGAGCAGTTCTTC
TRBD1	-	TRBV11-2	TRBJ2-2	CASSLRTGETGELFF	TGTGCCAGCAGCTTGAGGACAGGAGAGACCGGGGAGCTGTTTTTT
-	-	TRBV4-1	TRBJ2-5	CANSQVSGQETQYF	TGCGCCAACAGCCAAGTTAGCGGACAAGAGACCCAGTACTTC
TRBD1	-	TRBV6-1	TRBJ1-1	CASRADRVFEAFF	TGTGCCAGCAGAGCAGACAGGGTCTTTGAAGCTTTCTTT
-	-	TRBV28	TRBJ1-1	CASSRPMNTEAFF	TGTGCCAGCAGTCGACCCATGAACACTGAAGCTTTCTTT
-	-	TRBV11-3	TRBJ2-1	CASSLVRNGDEQFF	TGTGCCAGCAGCTTAGTCCGGAATGGGGATGAGCAGTTCTTC
-	-	TRBV9	TRBJ2-2	CASSVGIANTGELFF	TGTGCCAGCAGCGTAGGAATCGCGAACACCGGGGAGCTGTTTTTT
-	-	TRBV30	TRBJ2-3	CAWSPDSTYTDTQYF	TGTGCCTGGAGTCCCGACAGCACCTACACAGATACGCAGTATTTT
-	-	TRBV7-9	TRBJ1-2	CASRLPGAGNWYGYTF	TGTGCCAGCAGACTGCCTGGGGCAGGGAATTGGTATGGCTACACCTTC
-	once	TRBV4-1	TRBJ2-5	CASSQGKGETQYF	TGCGCCAGCAGCCAAGGGAAGGGAGAGACCCAGTACTTC
TRBD1	-	TRBV10-3	TRBJ1-6	CAISESTGTYNSPLHF	TGTGCCATCAGTGAGTCGACAGGGACCTATAATTCACCCCTCCACTTT
-	-	TRBV5-1	TRBJ1-6	CASRSDMANSPLHF	TGCGCCAGCAGGTCGGACATGGCAAATTCACCCCTCCACTTT
-	-	TRBV5-1	TRBJ1-2	CASSPGGSNYGYTF	TGCGCCAGCAGCCCCGGTGGATCTAACTATGGCTACACCTTC
-	few	TRBV7-9	TRBJ2-1	CASSLGQWNEQFF	TGTGCCAGCAGCTTAGGGCAGTGGAATGAGCAGTTCTTC
TRBD1	-	TRBV7-9	TRBJ1-1	CASSTGQGLNTEAFF	TGTGCCAGCAGCACGGGACAGGGCTTGAACACTGAAGCTTTCTTT
-	-	TRBV27	TRBJ1-5	CASSSRWGGDIGNQPQHF	TGTGCCAGCAGTAGCAGGTGGGGGGGAGACATCGGCAATCAGCCCCAGCATTTT
-	-	TRBV23-1	TRBJ2-5	CASSRGRSKLAKETQYF	TGCGCCAGCAGTCGGGGAAGGTCTAAGCTGGCTAAAGAGACCCAGTACTTC
TRBD2	-	TRBV4-1	TRBJ2-1	CASSQVSGVYNEQFF	TGCGCCAGCAGCCAAGTTAGCGGGGTGTACAATGAGCAGTTCTTC
-	-	TRBV5-5	TRBJ2-5	CASSQKPTAKETQYF	TGTGCCAGCAGCCAAAAGCCGACAGCAAAAGAGACCCAGTACTTC
TRBD1	-	TRBV7-9	TRBJ1-6	CASSAGQNSPLHF	TGTGCCAGCAGCGCGGGACAGAATTCACCCCTCCACTTT
-	-	TRBV2	TRBJ2-4	CASRVLAKNIQYF	TGTGCCAGCAGAGTACTAGCCAAAAACATTCAGTACTTC
-	-	TRBV11-2	TRBJ2-3	CASSLDWSTDTQYF	TGTGCCAGCAGCTTAGATTGGAGCACAGATACGCAGTATTTT
-	-	TRBV11-2	TRBJ2-3	CASSLSPRTDTQYF	TGTGCCAGCAGCTTGTCCCCCCGGACAGATACGCAGTATTTT
-	few	TRBV18	TRBJ2-7	CASSATDRPSSYEQYF	TGTGCCAGCTCTGCCACCGACAGGCCGAGCTCCTACGAGCAGTACTTC
-	-	TRBV18	TRBJ2-3	CASSPPAGIAGTDTQYF	TGTGCCAGCTCACCACCGGCTGGGATAGCGGGCACAGATACGCAGTATTTT
TRBD2	-	TRBV6-5	TRBJ2-7	CASRVTVAGTYEQYF	TGTGCCAGCAGAGTTACCGTAGCGGGGACCTACGAGCAGTACTTC
TRBD1	once	TRBV29-1	TRBJ1-5	CSVVQGVNQPQHF	TGCAGCGTGGTCCAGGGGGTCAATCAGCCCCAGCATTTT
-	-	TRBV5-1	TRBJ2-5	CASSLKGQGETQYF	TGCGCCAGCAGCTTGAAGGGCCAAGGGGAGACCCAGTACTTC
TRBD2	few	TRBV9	TRBJ2-7	CASSVEAGSRSYEQYF	TGTGCCAGCAGCGTAGAAGCGGGGTCCCGCTCCTACGAGCAGTACTTC
TRBD1	-	TRBV7-9	TRBJ1-1	CASSRLGQVNTEAFF	TGTGCCAGCAGCCGACTGGGACAGGTGAACACTGAAGCTTTCTTT
TRBD1	once	TRBV30	TRBJ1-2	CAGAHQQGISNYGYTF	TGTGCCGGAGCCCATCAACAGGGGATTTCGAACTATGGCTACACCTTC
TRBD1	-	TRBV29-1	TRBJ1-3	CSVGGQGAGNTIYF	TGCAGCGTGGGGGGACAGGGAGCTGGAAACACCATATATTTT
TRBD2	-	TRBV2	TRBJ2-3	CASSRKRGIPDTQYF	TGTGCCAGCAGTCGCAAGCGGGGTATCCCAGATACGCAGTATTTT
-	-	TRBV2	TRBJ1-2	CASRALYGYTF	TGTGCCAGCAGAGCCCTCTATGGCTACACCTTC
-	-	TRBV5-5	TRBJ1-2	CASSLGRPGNYGYTF	TGTGCCAGCAGCTTGGGACGGCCAGGGAATTATGGCTACACCTTC
-	few	TRBV6-6	TRBJ2-2	CASSSKTGELFF	TGTGCCAGCAGTTCGAAGACCGGGGAGCTGTTTTTT